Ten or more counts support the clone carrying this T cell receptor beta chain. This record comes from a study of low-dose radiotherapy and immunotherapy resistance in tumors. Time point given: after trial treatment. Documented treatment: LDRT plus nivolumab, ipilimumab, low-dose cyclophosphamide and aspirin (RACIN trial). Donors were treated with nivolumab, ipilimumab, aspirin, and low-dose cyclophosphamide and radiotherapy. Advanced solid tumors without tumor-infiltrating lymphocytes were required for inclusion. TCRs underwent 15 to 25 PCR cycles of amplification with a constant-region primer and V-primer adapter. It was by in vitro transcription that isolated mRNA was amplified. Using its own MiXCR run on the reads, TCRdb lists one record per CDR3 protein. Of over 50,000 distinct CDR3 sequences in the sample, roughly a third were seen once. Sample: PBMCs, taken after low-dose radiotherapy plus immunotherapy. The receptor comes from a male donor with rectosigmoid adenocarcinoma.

CDR3 in amino acids: CASSLDSVAGQYF. CDR3 DNA: TGTGCCAGCAGCTTAGACAGCGTGGCGGGGCAGTACTTC. The chain links TRBV7-9 to TRBJ2-7; D perhaps matches TRBD2 (5 bases). The V end lost 1 base, the J end lost 9 bases, and 13 bases lay between the germline ends. This CDR3 comprises 13 residues. CDR1 SEHNR and CDR2 FQNEAQ come from the germline V gene (reference sequence).